This TCR beta chain is from a study of T cells in Graves' hyperthyroidism and ophthalmopathy. Per germline, CDR1 MNHNS and CDR2 SASEGT. This CDR3 region has 14 residues. V was cut by 7 bases and J by 8 bases, with 20 bases left in between. The table lists this clonotype with a few counts. As yet, its antigen is unknown. Study-level results: Appearing also in blood were most of the thyroid clonotypes expanded above 0.001.

RNA transcripts provided the source from which TCR beta CDR3 regions were amplified. The HTBI primer set drove a first-round RT-PCR of the TCR CDR3. In TCRdb, the multiplex PCR reads were re-called with MiXCR into one record per CDR3 protein. Among around 250,000 distinct CDR3 sequences listed, more than 12% were seen once. The chain uses TRBV6-1 and TRBJ1-2, with a possible D match to TRBD1 (6 bases). Sequenced input: blood. The receptor was derived from a woman aged 40 to 50 with Graves' hyperthyroidism that later progressed to Graves' ophthalmopathy. CDR3 sequence reads: CASNPTGEGTGYTF. The DNA for the CDR3 is TGTGCCAGCAATCCAACGGGGGAAGGGACAGGCTACACCTTC.